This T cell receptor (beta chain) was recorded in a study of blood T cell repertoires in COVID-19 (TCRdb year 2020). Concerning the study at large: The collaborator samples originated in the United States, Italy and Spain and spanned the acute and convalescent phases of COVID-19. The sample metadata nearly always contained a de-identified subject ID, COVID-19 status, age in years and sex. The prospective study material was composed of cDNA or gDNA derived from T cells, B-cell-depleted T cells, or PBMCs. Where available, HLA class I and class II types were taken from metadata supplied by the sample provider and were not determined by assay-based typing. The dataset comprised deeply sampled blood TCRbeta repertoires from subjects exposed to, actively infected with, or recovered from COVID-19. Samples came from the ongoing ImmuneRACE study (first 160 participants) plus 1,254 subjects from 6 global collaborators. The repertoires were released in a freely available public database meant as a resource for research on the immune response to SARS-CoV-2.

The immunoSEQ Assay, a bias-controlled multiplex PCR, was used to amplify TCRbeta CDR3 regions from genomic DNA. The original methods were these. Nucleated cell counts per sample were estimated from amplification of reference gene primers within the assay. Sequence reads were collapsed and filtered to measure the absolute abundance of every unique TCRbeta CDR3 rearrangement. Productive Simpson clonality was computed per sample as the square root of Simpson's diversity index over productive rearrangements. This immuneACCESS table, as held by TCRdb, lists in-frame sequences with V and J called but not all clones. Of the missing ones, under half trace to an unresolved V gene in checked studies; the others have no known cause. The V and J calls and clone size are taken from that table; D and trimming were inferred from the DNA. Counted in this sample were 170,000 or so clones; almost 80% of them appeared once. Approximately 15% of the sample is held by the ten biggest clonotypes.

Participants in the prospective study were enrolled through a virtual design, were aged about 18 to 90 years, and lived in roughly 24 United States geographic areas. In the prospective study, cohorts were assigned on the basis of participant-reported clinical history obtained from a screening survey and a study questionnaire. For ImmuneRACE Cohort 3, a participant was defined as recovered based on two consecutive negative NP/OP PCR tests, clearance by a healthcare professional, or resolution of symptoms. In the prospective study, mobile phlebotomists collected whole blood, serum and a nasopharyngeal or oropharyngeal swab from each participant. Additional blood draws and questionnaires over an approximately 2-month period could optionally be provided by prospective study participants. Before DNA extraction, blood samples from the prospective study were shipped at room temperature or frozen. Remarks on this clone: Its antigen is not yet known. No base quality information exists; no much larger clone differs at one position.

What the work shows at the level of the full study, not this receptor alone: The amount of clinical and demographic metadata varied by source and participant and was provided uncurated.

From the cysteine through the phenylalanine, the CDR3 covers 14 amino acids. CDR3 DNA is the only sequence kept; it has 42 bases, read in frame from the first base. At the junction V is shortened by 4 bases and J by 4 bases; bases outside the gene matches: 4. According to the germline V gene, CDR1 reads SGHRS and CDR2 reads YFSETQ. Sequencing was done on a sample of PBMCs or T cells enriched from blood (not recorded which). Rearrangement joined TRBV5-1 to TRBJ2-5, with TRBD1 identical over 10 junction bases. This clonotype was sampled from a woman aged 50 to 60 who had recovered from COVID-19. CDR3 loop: CASSLGQGGETQYF. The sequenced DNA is TGCGCCAGCAGCCTAGGACAGGGGGGAGAGACCCAGTACTTC. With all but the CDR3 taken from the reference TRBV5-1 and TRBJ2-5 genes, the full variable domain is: KAGVTQTPRYLIKTRGQQVTLSCSPISGHRSVSWYQQTPGQGLQFLFEYFSETQRNKGNFPGRFSGRQFSNSRSEMNVSTLELGDSALYLCASSLGQGGETQYFGPGTRLLVL.